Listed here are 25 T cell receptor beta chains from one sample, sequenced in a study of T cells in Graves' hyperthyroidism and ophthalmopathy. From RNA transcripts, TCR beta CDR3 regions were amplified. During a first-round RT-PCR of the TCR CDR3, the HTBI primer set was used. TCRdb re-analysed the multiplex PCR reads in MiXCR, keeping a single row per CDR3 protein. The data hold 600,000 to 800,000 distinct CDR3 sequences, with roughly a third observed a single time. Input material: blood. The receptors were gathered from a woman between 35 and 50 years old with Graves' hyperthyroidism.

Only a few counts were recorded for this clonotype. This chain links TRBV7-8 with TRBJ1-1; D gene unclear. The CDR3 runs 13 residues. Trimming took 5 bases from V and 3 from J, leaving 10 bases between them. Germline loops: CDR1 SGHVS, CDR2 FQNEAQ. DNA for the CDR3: TGTGCCAGCAGCCCCGAGGGTGACACTGAAGCTTTCTTT. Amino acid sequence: CASSPEGDTEAFF.

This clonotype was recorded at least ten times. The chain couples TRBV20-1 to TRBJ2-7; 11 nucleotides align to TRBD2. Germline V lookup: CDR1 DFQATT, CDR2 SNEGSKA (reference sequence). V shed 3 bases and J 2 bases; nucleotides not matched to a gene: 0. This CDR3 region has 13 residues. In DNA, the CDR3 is TGCAGTGCTAGGACTAGCGGGACCTACGAGCAGTACTTC. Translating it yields CSARTSGTYEQYF.

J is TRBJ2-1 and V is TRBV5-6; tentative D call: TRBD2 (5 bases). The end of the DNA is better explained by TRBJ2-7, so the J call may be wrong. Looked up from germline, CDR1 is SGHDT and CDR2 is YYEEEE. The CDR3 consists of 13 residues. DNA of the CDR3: TGTGCCAGCAGCTTGGCGGGGTACAATGAGCAGTACTTC. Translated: CASSLAGYNEQYF.

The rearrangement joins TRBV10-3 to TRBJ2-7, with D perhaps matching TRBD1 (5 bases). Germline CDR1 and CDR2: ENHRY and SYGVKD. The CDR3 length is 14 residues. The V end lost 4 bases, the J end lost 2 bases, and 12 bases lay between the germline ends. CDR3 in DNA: TGTGCCATCAGTGGGTCGAGACAGACCTACGAGCAGTACTTC. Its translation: CAISGSRQTYEQYF.

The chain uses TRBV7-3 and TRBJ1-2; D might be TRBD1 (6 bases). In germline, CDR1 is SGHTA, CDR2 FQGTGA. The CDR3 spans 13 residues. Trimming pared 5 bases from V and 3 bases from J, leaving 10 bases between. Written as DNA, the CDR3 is TGTGCCAGCAGCAGACAGGCCTACTATGGCTACACCTTC. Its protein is CASSRQAYYGYTF.

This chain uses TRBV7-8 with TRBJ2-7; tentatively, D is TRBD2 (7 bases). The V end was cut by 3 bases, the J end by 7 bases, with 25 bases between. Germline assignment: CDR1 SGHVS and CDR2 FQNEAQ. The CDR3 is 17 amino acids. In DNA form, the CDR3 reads TGTGCCAGCAGCTTCGGACCGTACGGCGGGGGCCTTAATGAGCAGTACTTC. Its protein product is CASSFGPYGGGLNEQYF.

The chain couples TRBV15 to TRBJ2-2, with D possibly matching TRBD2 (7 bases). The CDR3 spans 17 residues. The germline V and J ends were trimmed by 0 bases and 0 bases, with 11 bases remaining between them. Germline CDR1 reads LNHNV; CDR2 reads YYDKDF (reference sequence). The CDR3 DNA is TGTGCCACCAGCAGAGACCAGGGGACTACGAACACCGGGGAGCTGTTTTTT. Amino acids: CATSRDQGTTNTGELFF.

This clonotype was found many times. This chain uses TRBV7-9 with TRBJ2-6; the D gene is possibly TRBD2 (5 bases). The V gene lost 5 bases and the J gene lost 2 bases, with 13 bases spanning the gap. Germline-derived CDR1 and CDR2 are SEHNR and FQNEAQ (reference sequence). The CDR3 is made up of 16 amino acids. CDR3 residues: CASSQAGDPGANVLTF. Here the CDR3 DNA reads TGTGCCAGCAGCCAAGCCGGGGATCCTGGGGCCAACGTCCTGACTTTC.

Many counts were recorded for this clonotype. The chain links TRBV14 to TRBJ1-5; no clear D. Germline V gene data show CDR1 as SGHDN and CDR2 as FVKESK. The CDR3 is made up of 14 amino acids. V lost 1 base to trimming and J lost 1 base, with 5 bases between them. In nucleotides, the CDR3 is TGTGCCAGCAGCCAAGTTTGGAGCAATCAGCCCCAGCATTTT. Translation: CASSQVWSNQPQHF.

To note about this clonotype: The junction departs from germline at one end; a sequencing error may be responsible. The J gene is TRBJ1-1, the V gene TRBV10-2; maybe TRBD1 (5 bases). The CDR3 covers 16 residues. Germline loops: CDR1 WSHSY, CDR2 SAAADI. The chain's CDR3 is CASINWGRVVQTEAFF. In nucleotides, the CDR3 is TGTGCCAGCATCAACTGGGGGAGGGTGGTACAAACTGAAGCTTTCTTT.

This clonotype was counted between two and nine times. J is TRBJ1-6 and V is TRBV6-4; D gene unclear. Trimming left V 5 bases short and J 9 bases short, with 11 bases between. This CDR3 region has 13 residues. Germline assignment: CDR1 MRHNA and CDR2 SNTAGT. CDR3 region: CASSLSWGSPLHF. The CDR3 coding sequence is TGTGCCAGCAGTCTTTCATGGGGTTCACCCCTCCACTTT.

The CDR3 region is CASSLTAGGVDEQFF. CDR3 bases: TGTGCCAGCAGCTTAACAGCGGGTGGGGTGGATGAGCAGTTCTTC. This sequence joins TRBV7-6 and TRBJ2-1; possible D gene TRBD2, 6 bases. The germline V gene encodes CDR1 SGHVS and CDR2 FNYEAQ. Trimming removed 2 bases from V and 8 bases from J, with 16 bases in between. This CDR3 has 15 residues. Filled out from reference TRBV7-6 and TRBJ2-1, the complete variable domain reads GAGVSQSPRYKVTKRGQDVALRCDPISGHVSLYWYRQALGQGPEFLTYFNYEAQQDKSGLPNDRFSAERPEGSISTLTIQRTEQRDSAMYRCASSLTAGGVDEQFFGPGTRLTVL.

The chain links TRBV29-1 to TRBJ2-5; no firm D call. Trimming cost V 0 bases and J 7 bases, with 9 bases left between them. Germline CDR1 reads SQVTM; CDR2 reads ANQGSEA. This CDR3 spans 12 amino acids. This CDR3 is CSVEDPSTTQYF. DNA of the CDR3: TGCAGCGTTGAAGATCCTTCTACGACCCAGTACTTC.

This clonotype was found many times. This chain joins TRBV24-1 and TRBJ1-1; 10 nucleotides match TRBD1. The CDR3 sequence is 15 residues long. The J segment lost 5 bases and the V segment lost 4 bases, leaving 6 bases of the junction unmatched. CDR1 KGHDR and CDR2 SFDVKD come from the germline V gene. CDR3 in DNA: TGTGCCACCAGTGACGCGACAGGGGGCAGGACTGAAGCTTTCTTT. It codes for CATSDATGGRTEAFF.

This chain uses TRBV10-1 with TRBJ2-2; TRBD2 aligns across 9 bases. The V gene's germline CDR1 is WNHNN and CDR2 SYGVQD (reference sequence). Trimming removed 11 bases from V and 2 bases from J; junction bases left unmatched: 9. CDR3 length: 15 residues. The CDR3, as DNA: TGCGCCCCCGATAGCGGGGGCGATAACACCGGGGAGCTGTTTTTT. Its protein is CAPDSGGDNTGELFF.

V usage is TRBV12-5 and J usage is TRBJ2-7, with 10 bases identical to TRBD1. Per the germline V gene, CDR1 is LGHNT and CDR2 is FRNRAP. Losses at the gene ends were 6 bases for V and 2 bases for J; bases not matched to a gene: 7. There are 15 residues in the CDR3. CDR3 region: CASGLGQGETYEQYF. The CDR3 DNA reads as TGTGCTAGTGGCCTCGGACAGGGGGAGACCTACGAGCAGTACTTC.

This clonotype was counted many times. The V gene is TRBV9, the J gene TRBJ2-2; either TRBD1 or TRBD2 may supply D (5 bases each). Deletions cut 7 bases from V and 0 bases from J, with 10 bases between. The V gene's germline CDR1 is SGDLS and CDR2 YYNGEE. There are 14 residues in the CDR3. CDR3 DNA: TGTGCCAGCTCCGGGACCCCGAACACCGGGGAGCTGTTTTTT. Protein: CASSGTPNTGELFF.

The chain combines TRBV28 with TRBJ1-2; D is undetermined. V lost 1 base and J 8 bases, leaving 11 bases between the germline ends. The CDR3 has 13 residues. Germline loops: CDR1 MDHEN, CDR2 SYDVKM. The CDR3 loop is CASSLSVGDGYTF. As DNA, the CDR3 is TGTGCCAGCAGTTTATCGGTCGGTGACGGCTACACCTTC.

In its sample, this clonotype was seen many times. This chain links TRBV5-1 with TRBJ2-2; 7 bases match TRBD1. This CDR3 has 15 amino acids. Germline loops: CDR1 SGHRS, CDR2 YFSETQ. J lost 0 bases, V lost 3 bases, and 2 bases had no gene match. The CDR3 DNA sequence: TGCGCCAGCAGCTCCGGGACAGCGAACACCGGGGAGCTGTTTTTT. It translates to CASSSGTANTGELFF. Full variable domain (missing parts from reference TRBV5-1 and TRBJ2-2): KAGVTQTPRYLIKTRGQQVTLSCSPISGHRSVSWYQQTPGQGLQFLFEYFSETQRNKGNFPGRFSGRQFSNSRSEMNVSTLELGDSALYLCASSSGTANTGELFFGEGSRLTVL.

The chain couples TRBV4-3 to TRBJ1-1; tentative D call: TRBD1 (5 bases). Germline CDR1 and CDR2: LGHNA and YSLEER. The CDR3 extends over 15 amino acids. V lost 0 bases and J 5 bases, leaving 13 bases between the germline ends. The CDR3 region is CASSQERGAGTEAFF. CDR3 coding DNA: TGCGCCAGCAGCCAAGAGAGGGGCGCGGGGACTGAAGCTTTCTTT.

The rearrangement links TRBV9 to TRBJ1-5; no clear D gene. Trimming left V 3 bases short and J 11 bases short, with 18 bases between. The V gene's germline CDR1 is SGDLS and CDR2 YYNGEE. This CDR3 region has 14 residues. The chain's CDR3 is CASSEGRREETQHF. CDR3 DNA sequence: TGTGCCAGCAGCGAAGGGCGGAGAGAAGAGACCCAGCATTTT.

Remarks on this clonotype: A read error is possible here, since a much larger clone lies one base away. The CDR3 DNA reads TGTGCCAGCAGTTACCTGCGGGAGCTGTTTTTT. Translated: CASSYLRELFF. This chain uses TRBV6-4 with TRBJ2-2; no firm D call. The CDR3 runs to 11 residues. V shed 5 bases and J shed 9 bases, with 7 bases lying between them. CDR1 is MRHNA, CDR2 SNTAGT, per germline.

This CDR3 is CSALGGVEQPQHF. DNA of the CDR3: TGCAGTGCCCTGGGAGGGGTTGAACAGCCCCAGCATTTT. V gene TRBV20-1 combines with J gene TRBJ1-5; TRBD1 might be the D (5 bases). The CDR3 runs to 13 residues. Germline CDR1 and CDR2: DFQATT and SNEGSKA (reference sequence). V was cut by 6 bases and J by 7 bases, with 16 bases left in between.

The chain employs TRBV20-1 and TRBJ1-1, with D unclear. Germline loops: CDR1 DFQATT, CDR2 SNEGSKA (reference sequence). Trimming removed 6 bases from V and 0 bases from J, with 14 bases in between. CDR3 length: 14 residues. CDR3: CSAPKSGMNTEAFF. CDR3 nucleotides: TGCAGTGCCCCTAAGAGCGGAATGAACACTGAAGCTTTCTTT.

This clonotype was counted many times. CDR3 nucleotide sequence: TGTGCCAGCAGTACTGTAGGGACAGGCAACTCACCCCTCCACTTT. Protein: CASSTVGTGNSPLHF. The chain uses TRBV2 and TRBJ1-6; the match to TRBD1 covers 8 bases. This CDR3 has 15 amino acids. Germline assignment: CDR1 SNHLY and CDR2 FYNNEI. V dropped 5 bases and J dropped 10; count of bases not matched to a gene: 10.